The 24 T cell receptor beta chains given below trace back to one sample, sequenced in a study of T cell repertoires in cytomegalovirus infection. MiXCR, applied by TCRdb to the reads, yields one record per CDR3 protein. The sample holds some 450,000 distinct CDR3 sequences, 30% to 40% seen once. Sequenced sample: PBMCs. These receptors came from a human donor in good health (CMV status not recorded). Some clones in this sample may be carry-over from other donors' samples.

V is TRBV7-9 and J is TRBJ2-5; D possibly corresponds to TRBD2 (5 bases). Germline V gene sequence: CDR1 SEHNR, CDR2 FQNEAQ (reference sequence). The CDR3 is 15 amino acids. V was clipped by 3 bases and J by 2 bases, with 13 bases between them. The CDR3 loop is CASSLERERQETQYF. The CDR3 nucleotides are TGTGCCAGCAGCTTGGAGAGGGAGAGACAAGAGACCCAGTACTTC. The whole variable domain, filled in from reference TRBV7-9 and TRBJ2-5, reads DTGVSQNPRHKITKRGQNVTFRCDPISEHNRLYWYRQTLGQGPEFLTYFQNEAQLEKSRLLSDRFSAERPKGSFSTLEIQRTEQGDSAMYLCASSLERERQETQYFGPGTRLLVL.

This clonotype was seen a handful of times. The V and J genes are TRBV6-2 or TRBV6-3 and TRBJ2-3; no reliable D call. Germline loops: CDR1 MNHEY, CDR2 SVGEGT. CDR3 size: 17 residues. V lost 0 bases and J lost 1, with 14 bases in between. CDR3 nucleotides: TGTGCCAGCAGTTACTCAAAATCCGGGTGGCGCACAGATACGCAGTATTTT. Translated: CASSYSKSGWRTDTQYF.

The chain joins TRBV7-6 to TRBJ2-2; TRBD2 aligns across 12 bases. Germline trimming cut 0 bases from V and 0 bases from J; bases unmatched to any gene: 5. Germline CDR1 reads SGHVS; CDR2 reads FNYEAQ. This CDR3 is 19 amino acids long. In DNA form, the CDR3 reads TGTGCCAGCAGCTTAGCACTAGCGGGGGGCCGATCGAACACCGGGGAGCTGTTTTTT. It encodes CASSLALAGGRSNTGELFF.

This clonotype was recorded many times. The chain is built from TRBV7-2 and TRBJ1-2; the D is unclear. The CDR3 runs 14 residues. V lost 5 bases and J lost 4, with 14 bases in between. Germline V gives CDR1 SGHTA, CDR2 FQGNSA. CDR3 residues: CASSQPGYPYGYTF. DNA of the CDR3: TGTGCCAGCAGCCAGCCGGGGTACCCCTATGGCTACACCTTC.

The CDR3 DNA reads TGTGCCATCAGTGAGGTGGGGACAGCCGGGACTGAAGCTTTCTTT. It specifies CAISEVGTAGTEAFF. The V and J genes are TRBV10-3 and TRBJ1-1; 7 bases agree with TRBD1. The germline V gene encodes CDR1 ENHRY and CDR2 SYGVKD. The CDR3 runs to 15 residues. Trimming removed 2 bases from V and 5 bases from J; junction bases left unmatched: 8.

This CDR3 reads CATRDSTNIQYF. The CDR3 DNA sequence: TGTGCCACCCGGGACAGCACCAACATTCAGTACTTC. The chain has TRBV28 and TRBJ2-4, with 7 bases matching TRBD1. This CDR3 has 12 residues. V gave up 10 bases and J gave up 7 bases; unmatched junction bases: 7. CDR1 is MDHEN, CDR2 SYDVKM, per germline.

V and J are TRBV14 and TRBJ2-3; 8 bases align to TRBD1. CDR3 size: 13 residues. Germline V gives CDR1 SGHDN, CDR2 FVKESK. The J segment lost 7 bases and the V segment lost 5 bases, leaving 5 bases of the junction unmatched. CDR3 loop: CASSRTGLHTQYF. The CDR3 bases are TGTGCCAGCAGCAGGACAGGGCTCCATACGCAGTATTTT.

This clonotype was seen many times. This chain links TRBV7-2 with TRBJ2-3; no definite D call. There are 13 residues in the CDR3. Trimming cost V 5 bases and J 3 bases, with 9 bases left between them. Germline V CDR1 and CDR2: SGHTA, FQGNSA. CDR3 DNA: TGTGCCAGCAGCCAAAGCTCAACAGATACGCAGTATTTT. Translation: CASSQSSTDTQYF.

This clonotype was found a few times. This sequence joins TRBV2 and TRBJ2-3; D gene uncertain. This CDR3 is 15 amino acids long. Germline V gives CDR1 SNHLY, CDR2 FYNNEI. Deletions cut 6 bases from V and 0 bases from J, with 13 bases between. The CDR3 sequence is CASSNEVTSTDTQYF. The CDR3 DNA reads TGTGCCAGCAGCAACGAAGTAACTAGCACAGATACGCAGTATTTT.

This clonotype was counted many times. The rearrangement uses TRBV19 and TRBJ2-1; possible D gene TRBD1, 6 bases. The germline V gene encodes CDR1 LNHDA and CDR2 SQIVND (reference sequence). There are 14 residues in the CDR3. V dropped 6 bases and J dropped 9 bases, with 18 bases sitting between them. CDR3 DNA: TGTGCCAGTAGCCCGTCAGGGGCGACAGGTGAGCAGTTCTTC. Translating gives CASSPSGATGEQFF.

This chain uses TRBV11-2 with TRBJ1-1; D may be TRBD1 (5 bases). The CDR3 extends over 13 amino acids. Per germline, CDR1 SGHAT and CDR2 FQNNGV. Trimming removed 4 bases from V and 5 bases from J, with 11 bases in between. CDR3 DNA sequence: TGTGCCAGCAGCTCTCAGGGTTTTACTGAAGCTTTCTTT. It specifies CASSSQGFTEAFF.

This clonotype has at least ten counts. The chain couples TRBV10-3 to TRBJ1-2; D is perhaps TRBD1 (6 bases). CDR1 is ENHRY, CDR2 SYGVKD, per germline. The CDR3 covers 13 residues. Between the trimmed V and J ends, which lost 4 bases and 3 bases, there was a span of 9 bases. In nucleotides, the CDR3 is TGTGCCATCAGTGCAGGGGAATACTATGGCTACACCTTC. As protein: CAISAGEYYGYTF.

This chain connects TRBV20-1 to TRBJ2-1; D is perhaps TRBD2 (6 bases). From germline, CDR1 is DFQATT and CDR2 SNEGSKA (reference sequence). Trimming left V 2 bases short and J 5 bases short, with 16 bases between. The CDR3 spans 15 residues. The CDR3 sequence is CSARPGRGYNNEQFF. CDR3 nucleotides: TGCAGTGCTAGACCCGGGCGGGGCTATAACAATGAGCAGTTCTTC.

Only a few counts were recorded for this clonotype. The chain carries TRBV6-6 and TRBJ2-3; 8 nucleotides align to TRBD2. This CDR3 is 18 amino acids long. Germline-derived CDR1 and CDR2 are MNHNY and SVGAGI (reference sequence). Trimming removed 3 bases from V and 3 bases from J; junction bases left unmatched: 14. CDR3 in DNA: TGTGCCAGCAGTTATAGTTCGGGGGGGCTTCCGGTAACAGATACGCAGTATTTT. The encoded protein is CASSYSSGGLPVTDTQYF.

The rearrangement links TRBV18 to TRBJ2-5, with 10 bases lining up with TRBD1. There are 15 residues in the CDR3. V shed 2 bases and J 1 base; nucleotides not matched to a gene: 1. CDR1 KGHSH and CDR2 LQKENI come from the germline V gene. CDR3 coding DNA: TGTGCCAGCTCACCAGGGACAGGGGCCCAAGAGACCCAGTACTTC. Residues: CASSPGTGAQETQYF.

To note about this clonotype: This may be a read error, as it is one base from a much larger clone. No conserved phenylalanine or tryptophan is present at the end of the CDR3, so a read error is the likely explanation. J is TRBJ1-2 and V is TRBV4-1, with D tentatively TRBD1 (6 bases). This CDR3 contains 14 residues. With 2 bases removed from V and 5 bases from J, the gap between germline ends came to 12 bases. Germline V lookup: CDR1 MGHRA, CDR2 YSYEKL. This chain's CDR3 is CASSQPDSTYGYTL. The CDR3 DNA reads TGCGCCAGCAGCCAACCGGACAGTACGTATGGCTACACCTTA.

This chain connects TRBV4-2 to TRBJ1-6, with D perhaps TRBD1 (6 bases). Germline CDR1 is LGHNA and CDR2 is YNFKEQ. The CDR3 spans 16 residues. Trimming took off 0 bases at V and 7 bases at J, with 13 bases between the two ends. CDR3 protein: CASSQEDPTGNSPLHF. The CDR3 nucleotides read TGTGCCAGCAGCCAAGAGGATCCGACAGGAAATTCACCCCTCCACTTT.

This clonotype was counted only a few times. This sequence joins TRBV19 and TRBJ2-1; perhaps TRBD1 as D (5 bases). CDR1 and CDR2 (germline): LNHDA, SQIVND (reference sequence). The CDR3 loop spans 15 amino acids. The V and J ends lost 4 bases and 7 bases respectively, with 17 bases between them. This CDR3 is CASSTLDSFVNEQFF. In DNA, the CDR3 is TGTGCCAGTAGTACTCTAGACAGCTTTGTAAATGAGCAGTTCTTC.

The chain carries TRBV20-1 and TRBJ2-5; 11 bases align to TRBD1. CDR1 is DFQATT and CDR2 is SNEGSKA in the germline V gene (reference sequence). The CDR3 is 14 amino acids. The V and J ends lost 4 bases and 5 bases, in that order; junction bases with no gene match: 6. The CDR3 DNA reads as TGCAGTGCTACAGGACAGGGGGCTGGGGAGACCCAGTACTTC. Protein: CSATGQGAGETQYF.

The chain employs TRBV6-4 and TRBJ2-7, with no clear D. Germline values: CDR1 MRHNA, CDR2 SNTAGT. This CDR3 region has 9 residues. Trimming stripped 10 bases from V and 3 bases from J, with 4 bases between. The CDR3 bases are TGTGCCATCCTCTACGAGCAGTACTTC. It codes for CAILYEQYF.

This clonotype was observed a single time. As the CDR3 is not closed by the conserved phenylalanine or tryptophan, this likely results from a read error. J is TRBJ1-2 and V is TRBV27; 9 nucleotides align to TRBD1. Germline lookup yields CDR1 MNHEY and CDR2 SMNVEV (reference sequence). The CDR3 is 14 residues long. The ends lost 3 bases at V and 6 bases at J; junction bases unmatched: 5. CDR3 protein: CASSFSGTGNGYTL. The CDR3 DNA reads TGTGCCAGCAGTTTCTCAGGGACAGGGAATGGCTACACCTTA.

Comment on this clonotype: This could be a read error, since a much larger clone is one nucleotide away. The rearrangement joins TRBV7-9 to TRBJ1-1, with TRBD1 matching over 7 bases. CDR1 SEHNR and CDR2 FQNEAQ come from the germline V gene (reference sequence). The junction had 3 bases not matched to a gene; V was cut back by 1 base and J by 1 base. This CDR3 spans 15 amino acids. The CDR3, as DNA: TGTGCCAGCAGCTTAGAGGGGACAGCGAACACTGAAGCTTTCTTT. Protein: CASSLEGTANTEAFF.

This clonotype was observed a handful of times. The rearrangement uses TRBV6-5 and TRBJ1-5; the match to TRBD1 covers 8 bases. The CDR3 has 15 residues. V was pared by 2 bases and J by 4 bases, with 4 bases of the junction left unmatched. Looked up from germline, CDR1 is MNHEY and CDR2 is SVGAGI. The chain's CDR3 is CASSYLGTGNQPQHF. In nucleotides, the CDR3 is TGTGCCAGCAGTTACCTCGGGACAGGTAATCAGCCCCAGCATTTT.

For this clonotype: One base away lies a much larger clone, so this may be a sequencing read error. The CDR3 sequence is CASSPPLLEQEFF. In DNA, the CDR3 is TGTGCCAGCAGTCCTCCCCTCCTTGAACAGGAGTTCTTC. This sequence joins TRBV6-1 and TRBJ2-1; maybe TRBD1 (5 bases). CDR1 and CDR2 (germline): MNHNS, SASEGT. The CDR3 sequence is 13 residues long. V dropped 5 bases and J dropped 14 bases, with 19 bases sitting between them.